Listed here is a single T cell receptor beta chain. Its antigen has not been determined. Qualities for individual bases were not recorded, and no much larger clone is one base off. The sample originates from a study of shared clonotypes between healthy human individuals (dated by TCRdb to 2020 to 2021). Some background on the complete study: A couple of women and a few men aged 18 to 49 years were included in the cohort. Per donor, three plates each were used for CD4 naive and CD4 memory, two for CD8 naive, and one for CD8 memory. The study deeply sequenced blood TCR repertoires of five healthy adults to estimate repertoire size and the extent of clonotype sharing between individuals. Different laboratories and diverse techniques were used to prepare libraries and sequence TCR repertoires, to increase sequencing depth and limit assay-specific biases. Leukapheresis yielded between about 0.8 and 9.5 billion PBMCs per donor.

The germline V gene supplies CDR1 SGDLS and CDR2 YYNGEE. The V end loses 2 bases and the J end loses 3 bases, and a stretch of 12 bases separates them. There are 15 amino acids in the CDR3, from cysteine to phenylalanine inclusive. CDR3 DNA only is kept here, 45 bases in frame from base 1. What the study reported, not specific to this receptor: Roughly 5% of naive CD4, 3.5% of naive CD8, approximately 2.2% of memory CD4, and more than 0.35% of memory CD8 clonotypes were shared across several donors. Because the study included a small number of donors, the genetic and exposure-history diversity represented was limited. Naive subsets generally had larger estimated clonotype richness than memory subsets. Compared with non-shared clonotypes, the clonotypes found in all four sorted-subset donors had higher generation probabilities. Pairwise subsampling indicated that sequencing depth was expected to affect the degree of clonotype sharing among donors. Even with the large sequencing depth, rarefaction of the sorted-subset datasets indicated that sequencing was incomplete. Sampling was limited to blood, and TCR repertoires in tissue likely differ from TCR repertoires in blood.

TCR CDR3 regions were amplified from genomic DNA by multiplex PCR using the deep immunoSEQ assay. Extracted genomic DNA from each cell subset was distributed evenly across all wells of several immunoSEQ 96-well plates, and each plate was treated as a replicate. For sorted subsets, 200 to 250 ng of genomic DNA, equivalent to some 33,000 T cell genomes, went into each replicate PCR. Purified libraries were measured with a Qubit 3.0 fluorometer, size-checked on a Bioanalyzer 2100, and measured again with the KAPA Library Quantification kit. Every immunoSEQ 96-well plate was sequenced on a dedicated single-read 150-cycle Illumina NextSeq 550 flow cell. Per the original workflow: Because only junctional sequences without quality scores were contained in the immunoSEQ output, filtering matching that applied to full-length reads could not be performed. To assign V/J genes and CDR3, sequences were annotated using PyIR, a Python wrapper for IgBLAST v1.9, with IMGT germline references. Reads were removed for weak V/J assignments (E-value above 1e-6), missing CDR3, stop codons, out-of-frame junctions, or ambiguous translated residues. V3J clonotypes were defined by identical inferred V gene, J gene, and CDR3 amino acid sequence. Percentage overlap between repertoires was calculated by dividing the number of shared unique clonotypes by the size of the smaller repertoire. RTK rarefaction, the Chao1 estimator, and Recon v2.1 estimates of unobserved clonotypes were used to assess repertoire richness. Generation probabilities were computed with OLGA for all TCRbeta clonotypes obtained by the gDNA method from several donors. The source is immuneACCESS, and TCRdb retained only in-frame sequences with V and J called. Part of the clones is not carried over; for the studies checked, unresolved V genes explain less than half of this, and the remainder is unexplained. The V and J calls and clone size are taken from that table; D and trimming were inferred from the DNA. Within this sample are about 1.1 million clones, with 60% to 80% of them counted one time only. The ten largest make up approximately 0.9% of the sample.

Donors were healthy HIV-negative adults with no recently reported acute infections or vaccinations. All donors were Caucasian adults living in Nashville, Tennessee, USA. Magnetic negative selection was used to enrich CD4+ T cells, after which naive cells were positively selected on CD45RA and the negative fraction became the memory subset. After blood collection by leukapheresis, PBMCs were isolated using Ficoll-Histopaque density gradient centrifugation and then cryopreserved in the vapor phase of liquid nitrogen. Analytical flow cytometry was used to check the purity and quantity of every magnetically sorted T cell population. From each sorted fraction, genomic DNA was isolated and quantified by UV absorbance on a Nanodrop 2000c.

The sample taken for sequencing was memory CD4+ T cells from PBMCs. What this sample's cell subset or site label stands for: CD45RA-negative fraction. The source is a man between 18 and 35 years old in good health. Some clones in this sample may be carry-over from other donors' samples. This sequence uses TRBV9 and TRBJ2-1, with the D gene call left open. The bases are TGTGCCAGCAGCGTCGCACCGGGCTACTACAATGAGCAGTTCTTC. Its product reads: CASSVAPGYYNEQFF.